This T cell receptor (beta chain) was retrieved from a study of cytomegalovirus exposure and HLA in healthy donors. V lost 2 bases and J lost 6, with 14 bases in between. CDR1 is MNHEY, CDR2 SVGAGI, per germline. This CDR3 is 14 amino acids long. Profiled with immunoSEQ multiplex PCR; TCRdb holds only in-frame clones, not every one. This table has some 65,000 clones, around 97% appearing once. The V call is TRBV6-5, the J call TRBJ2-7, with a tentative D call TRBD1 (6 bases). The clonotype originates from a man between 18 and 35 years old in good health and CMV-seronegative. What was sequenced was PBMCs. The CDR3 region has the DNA TGTGCCAGCAGTTACGAGGAAAGGGGGTTCGAGCAGTACTTC. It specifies CASSYEERGFEQYF.